Each of the 8 T cell receptor beta chains below was sequenced from the same sample in a study of T cell responses to AZD1222 COVID-19 vaccine (dated by TCRdb to the early 2020s). The method behind the library was the immunoSEQ multiplex PCR assay. This is the immuneACCESS table as TCRdb keeps it, with only in-frame sequences that have V and J called. A part of the clones is gone; compared with another copy, unresolved V genes explain less than half, and the rest is unexplained. The sample includes about 170,000 clones, with around 89% observed a single time. The ten largest clonotypes hold more than 4% of the sample. In light of the paper, this sample's time point label describes: about 28 days (+/-7) after the second vaccine dose. The sample's treatment or condition label is to be understood as: meningococcal conjugate vaccine given as trial control. This specimen consisted of peripheral blood, obtained 28 days after the second dose of the MenACWY control vaccine. Receptors were obtained from an adult who received the MenACWY meningococcal vaccine as a control.

The V call is TRBV6-5, the J call TRBJ1-5; TRBD1 aligns across 7 bases. The ends lost 5 bases at V and 4 bases at J; junction bases unmatched: 5. Germline V gene sequence: CDR1 MNHEY, CDR2 SVGAGI. The CDR3 runs 14 residues. For the CDR3, the DNA is TGTGCCAGCAGTCGTCAGGGGGTTAATCAGCCCCAGCATTTT. Translating it yields CASSRQGVNQPQHF.

This chain uses TRBV6-6 with TRBJ2-2, with D uncertain. The ends were cut back, 2 bases at V and 2 bases at J, with 12 bases in the middle. Germline V gene data show CDR1 as MNHNY and CDR2 as SVGAGI (reference sequence). The CDR3 is made up of 16 amino acids. CDR3: CASSYAPGPNTGELFF. As DNA, the CDR3 is TGTGCCAGCAGTTACGCCCCCGGCCCAAACACCGGGGAGCTGTTTTTT.

This chain connects TRBV7-6 to TRBJ2-3, with TRBD1 matching 10 bases. Looked up from germline, CDR1 is SGHVS and CDR2 is FNYEAQ. J lost 5 bases, V lost 4 bases, and 6 bases had no gene match. There are 15 residues in the CDR3. CDR3 nucleotide sequence: TGTGCCAGCAGCTCCGACAGGGGGCGCGAAGATACGCAGTATTTT. It encodes CASSSDRGREDTQYF.

This chain uses TRBV9 with TRBJ2-7; D gene uncertain. The CDR3 covers 14 residues. Trimming took 0 bases from V and 5 from J, leaving 12 bases between them. From germline, CDR1 is SGDLS and CDR2 YYNGEE. The CDR3 loop reads CASSVDFSGHEQYF. CDR3 DNA sequence: TGTGCCAGCAGCGTAGACTTCTCCGGGCACGAGCAGTACTTC.

The chain employs TRBV19 and TRBJ1-2; D perhaps matches TRBD1 (5 bases). V was clipped by 5 bases and J by 4 bases, with 17 bases between them. Germline V gives CDR1 LNHDA, CDR2 SQIVND (reference sequence). CDR3 length: 15 amino acids. The CDR3 sequence: CASSDLTVTSYGYTF. CDR3 DNA sequence: TGTGCCAGTAGTGATTTGACAGTCACCTCCTATGGCTACACCTTC.

The gene calls are TRBV7-9 and TRBJ2-7; the match to TRBD2 covers 14 bases. J gave up 2 bases and V 0 bases, and 6 bases lay outside the gene matches. Germline values: CDR1 SEHNR, CDR2 FQNEAQ (reference sequence). This CDR3 is built from 18 residues. DNA for the CDR3: TGTGCCAGCAGCTTAGCGGGGGGGACTAGCGGGAGTGCCTACGAGCAGTACTTC. This gives the protein CASSLAGGTSGSAYEQYF.

The rearrangement links TRBV7-9 to TRBJ1-2; unclear D gene. CDR3 length equals 11 residues. Germline assignment: CDR1 SEHNR and CDR2 FQNEAQ (reference sequence). V lost 11 bases and J lost 2, with 9 bases in between. CDR3 sequence: CAAGGNYGYTF. The CDR3 nucleotides are TGTGCCGCGGGAGGGAACTATGGCTACACCTTC.

The chain joins TRBV4-2 to TRBJ1-2; 7 positions match TRBD1. The CDR3 is 14 residues long. V was pared by 6 bases and J by 7 bases, with 11 bases of the junction left unmatched. Germline CDR1 reads LGHNA; CDR2 reads YNFKEQ. CDR3 in amino acids: CASRHRGRVTGYTF. The CDR3 DNA reads as TGTGCCAGCAGACACAGGGGCAGGGTCACTGGCTACACCTTC.